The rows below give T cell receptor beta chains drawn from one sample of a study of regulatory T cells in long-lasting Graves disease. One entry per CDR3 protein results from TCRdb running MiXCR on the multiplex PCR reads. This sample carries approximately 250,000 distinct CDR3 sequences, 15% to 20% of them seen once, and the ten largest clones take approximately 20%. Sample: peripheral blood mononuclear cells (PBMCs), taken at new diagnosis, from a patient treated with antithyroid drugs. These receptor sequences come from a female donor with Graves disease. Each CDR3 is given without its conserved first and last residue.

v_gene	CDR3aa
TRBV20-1	SALRQGPYNEQF
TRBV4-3	ASSQERVKGPMGETQY
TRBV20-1	SAQTNSEKLF
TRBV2	ASSELASSLGQF
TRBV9	ASSDSARDTDTLY
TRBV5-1	ASSLARTGENYGYT
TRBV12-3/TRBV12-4	ASRLGGSYEQY
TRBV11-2	ASSQVGLHGYT
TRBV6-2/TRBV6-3	ASSWGKRPGELF
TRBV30	AWSEGWLPANYGYT
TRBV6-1	ASSEEATAPYEQY
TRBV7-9	ASSLITAGKNGQF
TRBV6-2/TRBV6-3	ASRGFSGANVLT
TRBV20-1	SARGGRVNEKLF
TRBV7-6	ASNPQGVGNRDEQF
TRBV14	ASSQVGGRFYNEQF
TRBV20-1	SARGEAGNNEQF
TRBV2	ASSDAASGRYEQY
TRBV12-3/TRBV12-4	ASSLSVQGNTEAF
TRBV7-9	ASSPKRGAQYEQY
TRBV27	ASSPQTRVGEKLF
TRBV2	ASSSTSGRSYEQY
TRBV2	ASSSGNTIY
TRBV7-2	ASSLGFDQPQH
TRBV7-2	ASSTGWEPQH
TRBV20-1	SARMPSDEQY
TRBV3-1	ASSQVRNTQY
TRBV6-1	ASSVDRGTQY
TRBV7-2	ASSFRSLRRMNTGELF
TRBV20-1	SARGNTGELF
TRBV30	AWSSLSVTEAF
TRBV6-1	ASRPDRDPANTGETQY
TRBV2	ASKEEVLGGDEQY
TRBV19	ASSIAQYSNQPQH
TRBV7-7	ASPGGTDTQY
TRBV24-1	ATIYRDTQY
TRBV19	ASTSGRLRGTRDEQF